Below are 23 T cell receptor beta chains sequenced from a single sample in a study of cytomegalovirus exposure and HLA in healthy donors. Primers for the PCR totalled 60 Vbeta and 13 Jbeta. Method: immunoSEQ multiplex PCR; TCRdb's copy keeps in-frame clones and lacks some. The data contain some 120,000 clones, about 81% of them singletons. The sample comprised PBMCs. The receptors originated from a woman aged 25-40 years in good health and CMV-seronegative.

The chain links TRBV19 to TRBJ1-1; TRBD1 might be the D (5 bases). The germline V gene has CDR1 LNHDA and CDR2 SQIVND (reference sequence). The CDR3 runs to 14 residues. Trimming stripped 0 bases from V and 2 bases from J, with 7 bases between. The DNA of the CDR3 is TGTGCCAGTAGTATAGAAGGGGTAAACACTGAAGCTTTCTTT. Protein sequence: CASSIEGVNTEAFF. Filled out from reference TRBV19 and TRBJ1-1, the complete variable domain reads DGGITQSPKYLFRKEGQNVTLSCEQNLNHDAMYWYRQDPGQGLRLIYYSQIVNDFQKGDIAEGYSVSREKKESFPLTVTSAQKNPTAFYLCASSIEGVNTEAFFGQGTRLTVV.

The V and J genes are TRBV5-1 and TRBJ1-4; 8 nucleotides match TRBD1. Germline V CDR1 and CDR2: SGHRS, YFSETQ. J lost 3 bases, V lost 0 bases, and 4 bases had no gene match. The CDR3 covers 16 residues. CDR3 DNA sequence: TGCGCCAGCAGCTTGGGGACAGGGATACCTAATGAAAAACTGTTTTTT. Its translation is CASSLGTGIPNEKLFF.

This clone occurred a few times. The rearrangement joins TRBV18 to TRBJ2-3, with 7 positions matching TRBD2. CDR3 size: 14 residues. Germline CDR1 and CDR2: KGHSH and LQKENI. Trimming took 3 bases from V and 6 from J; bases not matched to a gene: 6. CDR3 region: CASSPPQGGDTQYF. CDR3 nucleotides: TGTGCCAGCTCACCCCCCCAGGGAGGGGATACGCAGTATTTT.

V usage is TRBV9 and J usage is TRBJ1-1, with D possibly TRBD1 on 5 matching bases. The CDR3 runs 14 residues. V was clipped by 4 bases and J by 1 base, with 11 bases between them. The germline V gene has CDR1 SGDLS and CDR2 YYNGEE. CDR3 sequence (DNA): TGTGCCAGCAGCCCCAGGGTTGCGAACACTGAAGCTTTCTTT. Residues: CASSPRVANTEAFF.

The V and J genes are TRBV7-9 and TRBJ2-5; possible D gene TRBD1, 5 bases. The CDR3 consists of 12 residues. The germline V gene encodes CDR1 SEHNR and CDR2 FQNEAQ (reference sequence). Trimming took 4 bases from V and 5 from J, leaving 8 bases between them. CDR3 in amino acids: CASSSGWETQYF. The CDR3 nucleotides are TGTGCCAGCAGCTCAGGGTGGGAGACCCAGTACTTC.

The chain combines TRBV11-3 with TRBJ2-7, with D maybe TRBD1 (6 bases). The V end was cut by 4 bases, the J end by 2 bases, with 12 bases between. This CDR3 comprises 14 residues. The germline CDR1 and CDR2 sequences are SGHNT and YENEEA. The CDR3 DNA sequence: TGTGCCAGCAGCTCGAGACAGGCTGCCTACGAGCAGTACTTC. Translation: CASSSRQAAYEQYF.

V is TRBV4-2 and J is TRBJ2-3; D is possibly TRBD2 (5 bases). The germline V gene encodes CDR1 LGHNA and CDR2 YNFKEQ. CDR3 length: 17 amino acids. Trimming left V 0 bases short and J 3 bases short, with 16 bases between. CDR3 residues: CASSQDAGGRGTDTQYF. The CDR3, as DNA: TGTGCCAGCAGCCAAGATGCTGGCGGGCGTGGAACAGATACGCAGTATTTT.

In this sample, this clone turned up a few times. The rearrangement joins TRBV19 to TRBJ2-7; 15 nucleotides align to TRBD2. Germline-derived CDR1 and CDR2 are LNHDA and SQIVND (reference sequence). V was clipped by 5 bases and J by 5 bases; unmatched bases: 10. The CDR3 is 17 residues long. CDR3: CASSVTGLAGGPHEQYF. CDR3 nucleotide sequence: TGTGCCAGTAGTGTAACCGGACTAGCGGGGGGGCCCCACGAGCAGTACTTC.

CDR3 amino acids: CASSLAEVDYGYTF. The CDR3 DNA sequence: TGCGCCAGCAGCTTGGCTGAGGTAGACTATGGCTACACCTTC. V gene TRBV5-1 combines with J gene TRBJ1-2; the D is unclear. CDR1 and CDR2 (germline): SGHRS, YFSETQ. CDR3 length equals 14 residues. Trimming stripped 0 bases from V and 3 bases from J, with 9 bases between.

Only one count was recorded for this clone. The chain couples TRBV19 to TRBJ1-1; 7 bases line up with TRBD1. This CDR3 contains 16 residues. V lost 5 bases, J lost 2 bases, and 11 bases stayed unmatched. From germline, CDR1 is LNHDA and CDR2 SQIVND (reference sequence). The CDR3, as DNA: TGTGCCAGTAGTCTCCGACAGGGAGTTCTCAACACTGAAGCTTTCTTT. This translates into CASSLRQGVLNTEAFF.

The J gene is TRBJ2-5, the V gene TRBV11-2; D not resolved. The assigned J gene may be wrong: the sequence end matches TRBJ2-7 better. CDR1 is SGHAT, CDR2 FQNNGV, per germline. The CDR3 has 13 residues. The CDR3 bases are TGTGCCAGCAGCTTAGATCTAGTCGGCGAGCAGTACTTC. Translation: CASSLDLVGEQYF.

The chain links TRBV7-9 to TRBJ2-1, with D possibly being TRBD1 (6 bases). The V gene lost 4 bases and the J gene lost 0 bases, with 10 bases spanning the gap. The CDR3 is 15 amino acids. CDR1 is SEHNR and CDR2 is FQNEAQ in the germline V gene (reference sequence). The CDR3 spells CASSSGHNSYNEQFF. CDR3 bases: TGTGCCAGCAGCTCGGGACACAACTCCTACAATGAGCAGTTCTTC. The complete variable domain, with remaining parts taken from reference TRBV7-9 and TRBJ2-1, reads DTGVSQNPRHKITKRGQNVTFRCDPISEHNRLYWYRQTLGQGPEFLTYFQNEAQLEKSRLLSDRFSAERPKGSFSTLEIQRTEQGDSAMYLCASSSGHNSYNEQFFGPGTRLTVL.

The V call is TRBV4-1, the J call TRBJ2-3; TRBD2 aligns across 7 bases. The germline V gene has CDR1 MGHRA and CDR2 YSYEKL. V trimming: 0 bases; J trimming: 6 bases; junction bases outside the gene matches: 15. The CDR3 sequence is 18 residues long. The CDR3: CASSQDLEGTKVWDTQYF. The CDR3 DNA sequence: TGCGCCAGCAGCCAAGATCTTGAGGGGACTAAGGTGTGGGATACGCAGTATTTT.

CDR3 residues: CASSTDTGEDNEQFF. The CDR3 nucleotides are TGTGCCAGCAGCACGGACACGGGAGAAGACAATGAGCAGTTCTTC. The gene calls are TRBV16 and TRBJ2-1, with D maybe TRBD2 (6 bases). The CDR3 is 15 amino acids. V lost 5 bases and J lost 5, with 16 bases in between. Germline loops: CDR1 KGHSY, CDR2 FQNENV. The whole variable domain, filled in from reference TRBV16 and TRBJ2-1, reads GEEVAQTPKHLVRGEGQKAKLYCAPIKGHSYVFWYQQVLKNEFKFLISFQNENVFDETGMPKERFSAKCLPNSPCSLEIQATKLEDSAVYFCASSTDTGEDNEQFFGPGTRLTVL.

V gene TRBV2 combines with J gene TRBJ2-7, with a tentative D call TRBD1 (6 bases). The V end lost 2 bases, the J end lost 6 bases, and 14 bases lay between the germline ends. The CDR3 covers 14 residues. Germline CDR1 reads SNHLY; CDR2 reads FYNNEI. As DNA, the CDR3 is TGTGCCAGCAGTGAACGGCAGGGGCTTGGCGAGCAGTACTTC. It yields the protein CASSERQGLGEQYF.

A few counts support this clone. V and J are TRBV2 and TRBJ2-3; D remains ambiguous. V was pared by 6 bases and J by 4 bases, with 5 bases between. This CDR3 is built from 11 residues. CDR1 SNHLY and CDR2 FYNNEI come from the germline V gene. The CDR3 loop reads CASRRSDTQYF. CDR3 nucleotides: TGTGCCAGCAGGAGGTCAGATACGCAGTATTTT.

This clone was seen a single time. V usage is TRBV7-9 and J usage is TRBJ1-4; TRBD1 might be the D (5 bases). Trimming took off 3 bases at V and 12 bases at J, with 17 bases between the two ends. Germline assignment: CDR1 SEHNR and CDR2 FQNEAQ (reference sequence). CDR3 size: 14 residues. CDR3 loop: CASSFDTFWGELFF. The CDR3 coding sequence is TGTGCCAGCAGCTTTGACACCTTTTGGGGGGAACTGTTTTTT. Together with reference TRBV7-9 and TRBJ1-4, the CDR3 gives the full variable domain: DTGVSQNPRHKITKRGQNVTFRCDPISEHNRLYWYRQTLGQGPEFLTYFQNEAQLEKSRLLSDRFSAERPKGSFSTLEIQRTEQGDSAMYLCASSFDTFWGELFFGSGTQLSVL.

The chain employs TRBV10-3 and TRBJ1-1, with a tentative D call TRBD1 (6 bases). The CDR3 covers 12 residues. Germline V lookup: CDR1 ENHRY, CDR2 SYGVKD. The V end was cut by 4 bases, the J end by 8 bases, with 11 bases between. The CDR3 coding sequence is TGTGCCATCAGTGGTGGACAGACCGAAGCTTTCTTT. This encodes CAISGGQTEAFF.

CDR3 residues: CASSQPGHLNTEAFF. The CDR3 coding sequence is TGTGCCAGCAGCCAACCGGGACATCTGAACACTGAAGCTTTCTTT. This rearrangement joins TRBV7-8 to TRBJ1-1; TRBD1 might be the D (6 bases). The CDR3 loop spans 15 amino acids. Germline V gives CDR1 SGHVS, CDR2 FQNEAQ. Trimming shortened V by 5 bases and J by 0 bases, and 13 bases separated the two germline ends.

The chain is built from TRBV5-1 and TRBJ2-1, with TRBD2 identical over 10 bases. The germline gives CDR1 SGHRS, CDR2 YFSETQ. V lost 2 bases and J lost 0; bases outside the gene matches: 2. The CDR3 consists of 16 residues. The CDR3 nucleotides read TGCGCCAGCAGCTTCAGCGGGGGGGCCTCCTACAATGAGCAGTTCTTC. Translating gives CASSFSGGASYNEQFF. The full variable domain, with the rest looked up from reference TRBV5-1 and TRBJ2-1, is KAGVTQTPRYLIKTRGQQVTLSCSPISGHRSVSWYQQTPGQGLQFLFEYFSETQRNKGNFPGRFSGRQFSNSRSEMNVSTLELGDSALYLCASSFSGGASYNEQFFGPGTRLTVL.

This clone was seen more than once but under ten times. The rearrangement uses TRBV10-3 and TRBJ1-2, with a tentative D call TRBD1 (5 bases). CDR3 length: 13 amino acids. Germline V gene data show CDR1 as ENHRY and CDR2 as SYGVKD. Trimming cost V 3 bases and J 3 bases, with 8 bases left between them. CDR3 region: CAISDAGHYGYTF. In DNA form, the CDR3 reads TGTGCCATCAGTGATGCAGGGCACTATGGCTACACCTTC.

In this sample, this clone turned up once. The V gene is TRBV7-8, the J gene TRBJ1-6; D is ambiguous. This CDR3 contains 15 residues. CDR1 and CDR2 from the germline V gene are SGHVS and FQNEAQ. V was trimmed by 1 base and J by 11 bases, leaving 15 bases between them. CDR3 loop: CASSLVTGIGPPLHF. The CDR3 nucleotides are TGTGCCAGCAGCTTAGTGACGGGAATCGGTCCACCCCTCCACTTT.

This chain uses TRBV30 with TRBJ1-6; no clear D. Trimming cost V 0 bases and J 7 bases, with 10 bases left between them. The germline CDR1 and CDR2 sequences are GTSNPN and SVGIG (reference sequence). The CDR3 totals 14 residues. CDR3 DNA: TGTGCCTGGAGTGTACCAGTGTCCAATTCACCCCTCCACTTT. Its translation: CAWSVPVSNSPLHF. Drawing the rest from reference TRBV30 and TRBJ1-6, the complete variable domain is SQTIHQWPATLVQPVGSPLSLECTVEGTSNPNLYWYRQAAGRGLQLLFYSVGIGQISSEVPQNLSASRPQDRQFILSSKKLLLSDSGFYLCAWSVPVSNSPLHFGNGTRLTVT.